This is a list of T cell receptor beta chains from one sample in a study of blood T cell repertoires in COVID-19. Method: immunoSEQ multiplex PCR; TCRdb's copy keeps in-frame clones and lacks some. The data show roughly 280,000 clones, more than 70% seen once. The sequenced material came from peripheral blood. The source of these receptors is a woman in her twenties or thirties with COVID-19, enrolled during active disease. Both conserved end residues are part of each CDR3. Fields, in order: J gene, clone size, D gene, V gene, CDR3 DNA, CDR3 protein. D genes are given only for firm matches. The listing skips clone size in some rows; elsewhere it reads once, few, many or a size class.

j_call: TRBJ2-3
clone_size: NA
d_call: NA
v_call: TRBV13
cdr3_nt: TGTGCCAGCAGCTTAAGGCGGGACGGGGGACCGGCAGATACGCAGTATTTT
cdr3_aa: CASSLRRDGGPADTQYF

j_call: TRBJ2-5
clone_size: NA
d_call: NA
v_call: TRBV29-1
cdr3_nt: TGCAGCGCTAGGACTACCTACCAAGAGACCCAGTACTTC
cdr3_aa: CSARTTYQETQYF

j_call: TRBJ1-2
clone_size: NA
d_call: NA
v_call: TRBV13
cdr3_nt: TGTGCCAGCAGCTTAGGCCGTCGCAGGAACTATGGCTACACCTTC
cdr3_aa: CASSLGRRRNYGYTF

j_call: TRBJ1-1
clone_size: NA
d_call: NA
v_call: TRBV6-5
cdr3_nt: TGTGCCAGCAGTTACTCCGGGGGGATGATGAACACTGAAGCTTTCTTT
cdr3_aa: CASSYSGGMMNTEAFF

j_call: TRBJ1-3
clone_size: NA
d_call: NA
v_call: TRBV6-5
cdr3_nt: TGTGCCAGCCGTCAGGGGCGAAACACCATATATTTT
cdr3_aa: CASRQGRNTIYF

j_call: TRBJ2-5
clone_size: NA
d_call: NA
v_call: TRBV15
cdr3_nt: TGTGCCACCAGCAGAGGGGGCTTGGAGACCCAGTACTTC
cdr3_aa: CATSRGGLETQYF

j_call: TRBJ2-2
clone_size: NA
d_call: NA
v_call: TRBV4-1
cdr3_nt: TGCGCCAGCAGCCAAGAATCGGGTCCTCCCGGGGAGCTGTTTTTT
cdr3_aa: CASSQESGPPGELFF

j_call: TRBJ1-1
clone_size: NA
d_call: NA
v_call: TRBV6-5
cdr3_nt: TGTGCCAGCAGTTCGATGAGTCACACTGAAGCTTTCTTT
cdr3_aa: CASSSMSHTEAFF

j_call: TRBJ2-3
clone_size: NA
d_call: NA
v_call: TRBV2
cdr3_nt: TGTGCCAGCGGGAAGGAGGTGGCGGATACGCAGTATTTT
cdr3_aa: CASGKEVADTQYF

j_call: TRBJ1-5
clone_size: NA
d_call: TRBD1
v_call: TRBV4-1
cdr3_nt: TGCGCCAGCAGCCCTGGACAGGGTGGCTATCAGCCCCAGCATTTT
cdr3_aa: CASSPGQGGYQPQHF

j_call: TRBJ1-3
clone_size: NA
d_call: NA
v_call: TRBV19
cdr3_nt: TGTGCCAGCCTACAGGGAGCGGGAAACACCATATATTTT
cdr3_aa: CASLQGAGNTIYF

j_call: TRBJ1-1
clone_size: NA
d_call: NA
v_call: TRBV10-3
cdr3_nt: TGTGCCATCAGTTCCCTTTTGGGCAACACTGAAGCTTTCTTT
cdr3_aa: CAISSLLGNTEAFF

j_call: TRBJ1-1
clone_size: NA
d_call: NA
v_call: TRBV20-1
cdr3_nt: TGCAGTGCTAGTGTACCACAGATCACTGAAGCTTTCTTT
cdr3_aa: CSASVPQITEAFF

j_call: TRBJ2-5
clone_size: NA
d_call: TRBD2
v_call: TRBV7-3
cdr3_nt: TGTGCCAGCAGCTTAGGCTTGCTAGCGGGACGTGGAGAGACCCAGTACTTC
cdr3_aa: CASSLGLLAGRGETQYF

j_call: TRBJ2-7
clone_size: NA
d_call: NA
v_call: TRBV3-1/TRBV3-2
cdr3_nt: TGTGCCAGCAGCCGACAAGGGGGTCACGAGCAGTACTTC
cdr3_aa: CASSRQGGHEQYF

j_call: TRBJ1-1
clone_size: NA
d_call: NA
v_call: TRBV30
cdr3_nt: TGTGCCTGGACCGAGGGGAACACTGAAGCTTTCTTT
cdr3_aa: CAWTEGNTEAFF

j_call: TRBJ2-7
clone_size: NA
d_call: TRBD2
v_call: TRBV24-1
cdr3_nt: TGTGCCACCAGTGATGGGACTAGCGGGAGCCGCTTTGCCTACGAGCAGTACTTC
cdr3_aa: CATSDGTSGSRFAYEQYF

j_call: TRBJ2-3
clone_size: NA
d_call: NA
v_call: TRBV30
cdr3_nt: TGTGCCTGGACCGTGGGGGGGGCCGGGGATACGCAGTATTTT
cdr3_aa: CAWTVGGAGDTQYF

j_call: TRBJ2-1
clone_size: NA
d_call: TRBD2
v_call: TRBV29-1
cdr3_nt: TGCAGCGTTACGACTAGCGGGGGCCTGGATGAGCAGTTCTTC
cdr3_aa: CSVTTSGGLDEQFF

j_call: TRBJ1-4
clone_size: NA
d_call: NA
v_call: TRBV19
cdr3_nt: TGTGCCAGTAGTATCGCCGCCGCACTGGATGAAAAACTGTTTTTT
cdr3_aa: CASSIAAALDEKLFF

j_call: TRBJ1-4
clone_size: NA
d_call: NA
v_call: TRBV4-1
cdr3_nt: TGCGCCAGCAGCCAAGTGGAGGTTTTAGGTGAAAAACTGTTTTTT
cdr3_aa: CASSQVEVLGEKLFF

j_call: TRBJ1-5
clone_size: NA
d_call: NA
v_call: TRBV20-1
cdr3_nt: TGCAGTGCTAGTCCCGACAGCCTAAATCAGCCCCAGCATTTT
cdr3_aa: CSASPDSLNQPQHF

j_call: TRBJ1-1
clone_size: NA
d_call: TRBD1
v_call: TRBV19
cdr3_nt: TGTGCCAGTAGTACAACAGGGGCCTCGAACACTGAAGCTTTCTTT
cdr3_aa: CASSTTGASNTEAFF

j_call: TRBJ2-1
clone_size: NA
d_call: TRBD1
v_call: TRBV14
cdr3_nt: TGTGCCAGCAGCCGATTCGACAGGGTGGGTACTGAGCAGTTCTTC
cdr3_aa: CASSRFDRVGTEQFF

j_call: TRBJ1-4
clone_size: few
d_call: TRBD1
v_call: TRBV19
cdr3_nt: TGTGCCAGTAGTACGGGACAGGCAACTAATGAAAAACTGTTTTTT
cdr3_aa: CASSTGQATNEKLFF

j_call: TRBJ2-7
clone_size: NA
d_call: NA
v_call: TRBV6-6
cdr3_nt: TGTGCCAGCAGTTATGACTATAACTACGAGCAGTACTTC
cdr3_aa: CASSYDYNYEQYF

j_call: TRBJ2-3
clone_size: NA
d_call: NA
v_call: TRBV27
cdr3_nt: TGTGCCAGCAGTTTTACCGGGACATTAGGCACAGATACGCAGTATTTT
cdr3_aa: CASSFTGTLGTDTQYF

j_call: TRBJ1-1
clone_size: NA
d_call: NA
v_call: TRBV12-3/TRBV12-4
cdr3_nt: TGTGCCAGCAGCAAAGCGGGGAATACTGAAGCTTTCTTT
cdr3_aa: CASSKAGNTEAFF

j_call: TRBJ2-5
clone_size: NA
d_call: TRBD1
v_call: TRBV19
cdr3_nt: TGTGCCAGTAGTAACAGGGGGTTCAGGGAGACCCAGTACTTC
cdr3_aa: CASSNRGFRETQYF

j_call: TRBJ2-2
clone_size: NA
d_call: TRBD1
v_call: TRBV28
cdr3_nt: TGTGCCAGCAGTTTAGGCAGGGGGTACACCGGGGAGCTGTTTTTT
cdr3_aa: CASSLGRGYTGELFF

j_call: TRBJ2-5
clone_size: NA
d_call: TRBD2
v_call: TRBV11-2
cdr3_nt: TGTGCCAGCAGCTTAGGTCGACTAGCGGGAGGCACGACGGAGACCCAGTACTTC
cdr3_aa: CASSLGRLAGGTTETQYF

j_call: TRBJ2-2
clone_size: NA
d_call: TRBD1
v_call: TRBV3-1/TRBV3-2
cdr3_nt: TGTGCCAGCAGCCGGGACAGGGTCCCCGGGGAGCTGTTTTTT
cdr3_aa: CASSRDRVPGELFF

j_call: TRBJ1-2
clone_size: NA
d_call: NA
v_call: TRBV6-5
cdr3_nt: TGTGCCAGCACCAGGGGTGAAGGGCGAGGCTACACCTTC
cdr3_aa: CASTRGEGRGYTF

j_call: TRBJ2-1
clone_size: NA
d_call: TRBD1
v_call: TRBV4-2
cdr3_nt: TGTGCCAGCAGCCAAAGGGCCCGGGACAGGAATTCTAATGAGCAGTTCTTC
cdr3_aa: CASSQRARDRNSNEQFF

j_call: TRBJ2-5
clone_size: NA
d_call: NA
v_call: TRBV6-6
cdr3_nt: TGTGCCAGCTGTTACGCGACAGGGAGGGAGACCCAGTACTTC
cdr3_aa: CASCYATGRETQYF

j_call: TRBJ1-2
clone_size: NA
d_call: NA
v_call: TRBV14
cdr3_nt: TGTGCCAGCAGCCAAGTCTCAGGATTAAACTATGGCTACACCTTC
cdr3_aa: CASSQVSGLNYGYTF

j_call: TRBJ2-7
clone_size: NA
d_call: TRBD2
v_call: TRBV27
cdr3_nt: TGTGCCTGCAGGACTAGCTCCGAGCAGTACTTC
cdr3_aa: CACRTSSEQYF

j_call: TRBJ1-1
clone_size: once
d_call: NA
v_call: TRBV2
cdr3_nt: TGTGCCAGCAGGGTCAGGGGTTCGAACACTGAAGCTTTCTTT
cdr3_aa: CASRVRGSNTEAFF

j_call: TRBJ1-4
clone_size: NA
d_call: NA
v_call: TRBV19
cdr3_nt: TGTGCCAGTAGGTGGGCTGGGACATCCCATGAAAAACTGTTTTTT
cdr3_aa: CASRWAGTSHEKLFF

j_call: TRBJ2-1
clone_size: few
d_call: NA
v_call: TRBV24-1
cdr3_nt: TGTGCCACCAGTGATTTAAGCGAGCAGTTCTTC
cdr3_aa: CATSDLSEQFF

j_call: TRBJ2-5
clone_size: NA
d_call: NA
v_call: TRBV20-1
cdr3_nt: TGCACCCGGGAGTGGGGGGAGACCCAGTACTTC
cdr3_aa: CTREWGETQYF

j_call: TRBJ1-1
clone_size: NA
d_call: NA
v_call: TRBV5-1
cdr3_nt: TGCGCCAGCAGCTGGCAGACAGGCGCCCTGGGGGCTTTCTTT
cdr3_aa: CASSWQTGALGAFF

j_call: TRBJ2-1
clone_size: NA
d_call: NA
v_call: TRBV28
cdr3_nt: TGTGCCAGCAGTTCCCCCCCGGGTTCTAGCTCCTACAATGAGCAGTTCTTC
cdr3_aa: CASSSPPGSSSYNEQFF

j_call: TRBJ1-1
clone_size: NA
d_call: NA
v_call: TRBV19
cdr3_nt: TGTGCCAGTAGTGTACAGCCAAACACTGAAGCTTTCTTT
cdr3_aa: CASSVQPNTEAFF

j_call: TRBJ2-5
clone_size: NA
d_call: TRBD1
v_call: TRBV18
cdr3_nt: TGTGCCAGCTCACCCCAGACAGGGAATCAAGAGACCCAGTACTTC
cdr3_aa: CASSPQTGNQETQYF

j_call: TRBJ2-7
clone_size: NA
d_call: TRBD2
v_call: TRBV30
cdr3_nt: TGTGCCTGGAGTAAGGGTAGCGGGTTCTACGAGCAGTACTTC
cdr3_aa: CAWSKGSGFYEQYF

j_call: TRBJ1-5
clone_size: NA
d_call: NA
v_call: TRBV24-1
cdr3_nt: TGTGCCACCAGCGCGAGGTACTCCAATCAGCCCCAGCATTTT
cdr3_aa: CATSARYSNQPQHF

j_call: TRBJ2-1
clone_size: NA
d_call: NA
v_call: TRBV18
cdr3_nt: TGTGCCAGCTCACCCAGCAATGAGCAGTTCTTC
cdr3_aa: CASSPSNEQFF

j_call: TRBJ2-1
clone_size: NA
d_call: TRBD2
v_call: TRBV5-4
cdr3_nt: TGTGCCAGCAGCTTGACTAGCGGGAGGCACAATGAGCAGTTCTTC
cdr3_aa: CASSLTSGRHNEQFF

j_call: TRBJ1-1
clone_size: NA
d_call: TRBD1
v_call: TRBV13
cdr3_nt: TGTGCCAGCAGCGTTGACAGGGAGAACACTGAAGCTTTCTTT
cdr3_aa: CASSVDRENTEAFF

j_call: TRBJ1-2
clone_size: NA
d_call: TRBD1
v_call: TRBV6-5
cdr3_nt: TGTGCCAGCAGTTGGGACAGGGGATATGGCTACACCTTC
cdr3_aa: CASSWDRGYGYTF

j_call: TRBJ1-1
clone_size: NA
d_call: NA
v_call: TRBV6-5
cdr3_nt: TGTGCCAGCAGGCCACAGGGGAACACTGAAGCTTTCTTT
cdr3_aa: CASRPQGNTEAFF

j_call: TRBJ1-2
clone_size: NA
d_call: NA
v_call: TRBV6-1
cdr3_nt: TGTGCCAGCAGTGAATACAGCCGGGGCTATGGCTACACCTTC
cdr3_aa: CASSEYSRGYGYTF

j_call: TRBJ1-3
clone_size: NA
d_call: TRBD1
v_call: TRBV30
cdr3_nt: TGTGCCTGGAGTGTACCAACGACAGGGGTGTCGGGAAACACCATATATTTT
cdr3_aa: CAWSVPTTGVSGNTIYF

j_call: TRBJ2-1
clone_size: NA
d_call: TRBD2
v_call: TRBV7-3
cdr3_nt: TGTGCCAGCAGCTCGATAGCGGGAGGATGGGTGAATGAGCAGTTCTTC
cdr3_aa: CASSSIAGGWVNEQFF

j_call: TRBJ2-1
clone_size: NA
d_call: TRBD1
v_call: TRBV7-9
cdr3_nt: TGTGCCAGCACCCCCCCAGGGACAGGATACAATGAGCAGTTCTTC
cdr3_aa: CASTPPGTGYNEQFF

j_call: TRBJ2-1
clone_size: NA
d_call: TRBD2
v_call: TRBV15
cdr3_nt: TGTGCCACGCGGCTAGCGGGGGCAAATGAGCAGTTCTTC
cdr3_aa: CATRLAGANEQFF